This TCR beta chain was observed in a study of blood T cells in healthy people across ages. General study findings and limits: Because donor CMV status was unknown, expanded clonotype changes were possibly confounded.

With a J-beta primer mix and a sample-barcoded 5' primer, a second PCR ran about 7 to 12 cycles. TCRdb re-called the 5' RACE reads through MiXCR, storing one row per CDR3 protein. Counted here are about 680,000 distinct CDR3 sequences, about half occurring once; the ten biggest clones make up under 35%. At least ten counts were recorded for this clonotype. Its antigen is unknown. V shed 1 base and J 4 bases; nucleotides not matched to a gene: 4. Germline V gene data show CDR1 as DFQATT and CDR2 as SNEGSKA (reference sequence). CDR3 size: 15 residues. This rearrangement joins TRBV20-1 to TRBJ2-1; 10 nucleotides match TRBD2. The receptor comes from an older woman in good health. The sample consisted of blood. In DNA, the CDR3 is TGCAGTGCTAGAGTTAAACTAGCGGGGTACAATGAGCAGTTCTTC. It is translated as CSARVKLAGYNEQFF.